Listed below are T cell receptor beta chains from one sample, sequenced in a study of blood T cell repertoires in COVID-19. Repertoires were generated with immunoSEQ multiplex PCR, while TCRdb's copy carries only in-frame clones and drops some. The sample includes about 65,000 clones, under 95% of them seen just once. The sequencing sample was made of peripheral blood. The receptors were gathered from a man between 65 and 79 years old with active COVID-19. Each CDR3 is given without its conserved first and last residue.

TRBJ2-3,TRBV19,ASSARTSGGYTDTQY
TRBJ2-1,TRBV19,ASKQGQPSSYNEQF
TRBJ2-1,TRBV3-1/TRBV3-2,ASSQNLGPLGNEQF
TRBJ1-1,TRBV5-5,ASSLAEGGTEAF
TRBJ2-1,TRBV6-4,ASSAEQRSNEQF
TRBJ2-7,TRBV24-1,ATSGPRTGGDEQY
TRBJ2-2,TRBV24-1,ATSDPGGPTGELF
TRBJ2-5,TRBV5-1,ASSVFGSGQQETQY
TRBJ1-2,TRBV4-1,ASSQDIRGGLT
TRBJ2-5,TRBV5-4,ASHPGLAAAGRTQY
TRBJ1-3,TRBV28,ASSLFYEGNTIY
TRBJ2-2,TRBV28,ASSFPRTVPGELF
TRBJ1-1,TRBV3-1/TRBV3-2,ASSQDPRWTEAF
TRBJ2-1,TRBV19,ASSISTSGYHEQF
TRBJ2-5,TRBV15,ATSREGGGSPQETQY
TRBJ2-4,TRBV5-6,ASSLGGQNIQY
TRBJ1-5,TRBV6-6,ASSSGRLGNQPQH
TRBJ2-2,TRBV6-5,ASNLDRNTGELF
TRBJ2-3,TRBV10-1,ASSADIVLDTQY
TRBJ1-6,TRBV6-2/TRBV6-3,ASSPRRAGNNSPLH
TRBJ1-5,TRBV15,ATSAQGNQPQH
TRBJ2-1,TRBV4-3,ASSQEIGGRTSGFYNEQF
TRBJ1-2,TRBV6-2/TRBV6-3,ASSSTGERDYGYT
TRBJ2-2,TRBV29-1,SVSPQGYTGELF
TRBJ2-2,TRBV6-5,ASSSSTGGHPL
TRBJ1-3,TRBV28,ASSLRQGAGNTIY
TRBJ2-4,TRBV6-5,ASSYGTGAKNIQY
TRBJ2-1,TRBV28,ASSLGLRGSF
TRBJ1-6,TRBV11-2,ASSPGTGNNSPLH
TRBJ2-2,TRBV4-2,ASSSRGRGTFDTGELF
TRBJ1-1,TRBV18,ASSPPGRGGTEAF
TRBJ2-5,TRBV28,ASSPRLAGAQETQY
TRBJ1-2,TRBV7-9,ASSPGGGVNGYT
TRBJ1-4,TRBV6-1,ASSDGTRRVNEKLF
TRBJ1-6,TRBV7-8,ASSRAGTGLSPLH
TRBJ1-2,TRBV5-8,ASSLIYDRSYGYT
TRBJ2-5,TRBV7-9,ASSQTGAGLETQY
TRBJ1-1,TRBV7-9,ASSSGWERNTEAF
TRBJ1-4,TRBV3-1/TRBV3-2,ASSRQGGALEKLF
TRBJ2-1,TRBV7-8,ASSAKLAGASSYNEQF
TRBJ2-3,TRBV6-6,ASGQGASTDTQY
TRBJ2-1,TRBV5-1,ASSMLGTQTYNEQF
TRBJ2-1,TRBV5-6,ASSLGTGFNEQF
TRBJ1-4,TRBV7-9,ASSLGGSSNEKLF
TRBJ1-1,TRBV15,ATSPGTGGDTEAF
TRBJ2-2,TRBV3-1/TRBV3-2,ASSTRQGATGELF
TRBJ2-1,TRBV9,ASRFSGTYNEQF
TRBJ2-1,TRBV6-2/TRBV6-3,ASSLPRSGGRYEQF